This TCR beta chain was identified in a study of shared clonotypes between healthy human individuals. As to this clone: Its antigen is undetermined.

The deep-level immunoSEQ assay was used. In the original workflow: ImmunoSEQ only sent back junction sequences with no quality scores, so filtering was done differently. Here immunoSEQ multiplex PCR was the method, and the copy in TCRdb shows in-frame clones only, minus some. V and J calls plus clone size are reproduced from that table; the DNA served to infer D and trimming. Among around 2.1 million clones listed, 90% to 97% were seen once. CDR3 length: 15 residues. With V trimmed by 1 base and J by 7 bases, 4 bases remained unmatched. Germline V gives CDR1 SGHRS, CDR2 YFSETQ. Findings of the study overall: The study generally estimated greater richness for naive than memory subsets. The study found roughly 5% of naive CD4 clonotypes shared across four donors.

Sequencing was performed on naive CD4+ T cells sorted from blood. Stated subset: CD45RA+ positively selected. The sequence came from a man between 18 and 35 years old in good health. The V gene is TRBV5-1, the J gene TRBJ2-1; 11 bases map to TRBD1. CDR3 protein: CASSLPGTGGNEQFF. The CDR3, as DNA: TGCGCCAGCAGCTTGCCGGGGACAGGGGGAAATGAGCAGTTCTTC.